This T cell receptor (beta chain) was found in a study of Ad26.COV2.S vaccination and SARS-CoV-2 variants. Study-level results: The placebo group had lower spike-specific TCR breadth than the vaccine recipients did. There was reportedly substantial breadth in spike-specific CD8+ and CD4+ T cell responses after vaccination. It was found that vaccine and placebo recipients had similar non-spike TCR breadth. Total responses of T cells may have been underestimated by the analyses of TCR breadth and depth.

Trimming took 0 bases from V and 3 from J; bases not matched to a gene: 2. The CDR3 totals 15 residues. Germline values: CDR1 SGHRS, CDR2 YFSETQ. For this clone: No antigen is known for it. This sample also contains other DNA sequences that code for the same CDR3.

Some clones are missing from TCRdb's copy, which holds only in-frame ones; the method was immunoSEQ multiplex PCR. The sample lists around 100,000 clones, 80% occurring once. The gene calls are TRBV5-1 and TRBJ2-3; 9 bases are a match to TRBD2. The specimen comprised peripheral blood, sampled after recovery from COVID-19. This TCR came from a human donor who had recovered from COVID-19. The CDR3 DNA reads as TGCGCCAGCAGCTTGGGCGGGGGGGTGACAGATACGCAGTATTTT. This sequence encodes CASSLGGGVTDTQYF. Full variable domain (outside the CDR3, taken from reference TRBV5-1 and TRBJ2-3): KAGVTQTPRYLIKTRGQQVTLSCSPISGHRSVSWYQQTPGQGLQFLFEYFSETQRNKGNFPGRFSGRQFSNSRSEMNVSTLELGDSALYLCASSLGGGVTDTQYFGPGTRLTVL.